These 3 T cell receptor beta chains were sequenced from one sample in a study of blood T cell repertoires in COVID-19. Only in-frame clones appear in the TCRdb table, and some are missing; sequencing was by immunoSEQ multiplex PCR. The sample yields some 150,000 clones, roughly nine tenths seen once. Specimen: peripheral blood. These TCRs come from a man aged 45-65 years with acute or convalescent COVID-19.

The chain employs TRBV7-3 and TRBJ2-1; 10 nucleotides agree with TRBD2. Germline lookup yields CDR1 SGHTA and CDR2 FQGTGA. Germline trimming cut 2 bases from V and 2 bases from J; bases unmatched to any gene: 9. This CDR3 has 18 residues. The CDR3 spells CASSLSSGRAPPYNEQFF. The DNA for the CDR3 is TGTGCCAGCAGCTTATCTAGCGGGAGAGCCCCTCCCTACAATGAGCAGTTCTTC. The variable domain in full, with the rest retrieved from reference TRBV7-3 and TRBJ2-1, is GAGVSQTPSNKVTEKGKYVELRCDPISGHTALYWYRQSLGQGPEFLIYFQGTGAADDSGLPNDRFFAVRPEGSVSTLKIQRTERGDSAVYLCASSLSSGRAPPYNEQFFGPGTRLTVL.

This clone has just one count. This chain links TRBV11-1 with TRBJ2-7; tentatively, D is TRBD1 (6 bases). This CDR3 region has 13 residues. Trimming removed 5 bases from V and 2 bases from J, with 10 bases in between. Germline V gives CDR1 SGHAT, CDR2 FQDESV (reference sequence). The CDR3 DNA follows: TGTGCCAGCAGCAGCCGGGACACCTACGAGCAGTACTTC. Translating it yields CASSSRDTYEQYF.

CDR3 DNA sequence: TGTGCCAGCAGATCCGGGGGAGAGAAAGCTTTCTTT. Translated, it gives CASRSGGEKAFF. This chain joins TRBV28 and TRBJ1-1; D may be TRBD1 (5 bases). The V end was cut by 6 bases, the J end by 9 bases, with 14 bases between. This CDR3 contains 12 residues. CDR1 is MDHEN, CDR2 SYDVKM, per germline.